This entry concerns a single T cell receptor beta chain. This entry is derived from a study of blood T cell repertoires in COVID-19. About the research overall: In each case, the material was cDNA or gDNA derived from T cells, B-cell-depleted T cells, or PBMCs.

Per the authors' pipeline: How many nucleated cells were present was estimated from reference gene primer amplification. Measured with immunoSEQ multiplex PCR; TCRdb has only the in-frame clones, and not every one. V and J calls and clone size follow that table, whereas D and trimming were derived from the DNA. The table includes around 130,000 clones, around 90% detected once. The CDR3 loop spans 15 amino acids. Germline V gene data show CDR1 as MNHEY and CDR2 as SVGAGI. Trimming at V came to 2 bases and at J to 4 bases, leaving 2 bases not matched to a gene. This sequence joins TRBV6-5 and TRBJ2-5; TRBD2 agrees at 12 bases. Sequencing input: peripheral blood. This TCR came from a human donor in a cohort sampled during active COVID-19. For the CDR3, the DNA is TGTGCCAGCAGTTACCAGGGACTAGCGGGAGAGACCCAGTACTTC. It encodes CASSYQGLAGETQYF.